This T cell receptor (beta chain) was documented in a study of memory CD4+ T cells and cytomegalovirus serostatus. Overall study: Healthy Belgian adult donors included roughly nine CMV-positive and about two dozen CMV-negative people. Study-level results: A US-trained random forest predicted CMV serostatus with median AUC around 0.9. CD4+ memory repertoires contained about 40% of the roughly 160 reported CMV TCRbeta sequences.

About this clone: The antigen is not known.

Single viable CD3+CD4+CD8-CD45RO+ cells were sorted as the memory CD4+ T cells. After thawing, CD4+ T cells were positively selected. Germline assignment: CDR1 MNHNY and CDR2 SVGAGI (reference sequence). V shed 5 bases and J shed 3 bases, with 5 bases lying between them. The CDR3 spans 12 residues. Libraries were prepared by immunoSEQ multiplex PCR; TCRdb keeps only in-frame clonotypes and omits some of them. The data hold roughly 76,000 clones, with about 73% observed a single time. The sequence was collected from an adult in good health and CMV-seropositive. The sequencing input was memory CD4+ T cells from blood. This chain uses TRBV6-6 with TRBJ1-5; D not resolved. The CDR3 bases are TGTGCCAGCAGTCGGGACAATCAGCCCCAGCATTTT. Translated, it gives CASSRDNQPQHF.